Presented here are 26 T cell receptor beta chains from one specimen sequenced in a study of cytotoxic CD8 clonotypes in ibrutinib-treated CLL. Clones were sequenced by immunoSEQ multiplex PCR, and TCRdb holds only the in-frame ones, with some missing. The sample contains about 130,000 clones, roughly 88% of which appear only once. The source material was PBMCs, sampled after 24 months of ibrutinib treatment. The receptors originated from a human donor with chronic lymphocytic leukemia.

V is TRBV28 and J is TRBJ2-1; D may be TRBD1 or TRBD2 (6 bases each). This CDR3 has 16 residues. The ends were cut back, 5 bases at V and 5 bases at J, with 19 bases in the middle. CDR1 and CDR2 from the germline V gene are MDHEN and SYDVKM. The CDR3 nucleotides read TGTGCCAGCAGTCCTCGGGGGCGAGCGAAGGACAATGAGCAGTTCTTC. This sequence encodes CASSPRGRAKDNEQFF.

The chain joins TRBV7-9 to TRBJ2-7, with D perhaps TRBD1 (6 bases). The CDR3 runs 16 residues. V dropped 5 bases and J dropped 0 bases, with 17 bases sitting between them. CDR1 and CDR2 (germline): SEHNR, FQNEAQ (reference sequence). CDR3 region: CASSPRTALSSYEQYF. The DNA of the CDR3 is TGTGCCAGCAGCCCACGGACAGCACTTAGCTCCTACGAGCAGTACTTC.

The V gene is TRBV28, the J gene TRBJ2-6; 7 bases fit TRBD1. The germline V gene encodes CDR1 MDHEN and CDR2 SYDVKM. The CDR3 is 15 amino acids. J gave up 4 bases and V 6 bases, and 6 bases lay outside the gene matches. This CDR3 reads CASSLRGTGANVLTF. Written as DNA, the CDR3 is TGTGCCAGCAGCCTCAGGGGGACCGGGGCCAACGTCCTGACTTTC.

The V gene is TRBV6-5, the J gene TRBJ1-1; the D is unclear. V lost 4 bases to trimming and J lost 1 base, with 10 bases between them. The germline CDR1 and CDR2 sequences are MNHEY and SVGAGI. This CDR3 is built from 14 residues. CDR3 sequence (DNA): TGTGCCAGCAGTTCTTACCGCGCGAACACTGAAGCTTTCTTT. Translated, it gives CASSSYRANTEAFF.

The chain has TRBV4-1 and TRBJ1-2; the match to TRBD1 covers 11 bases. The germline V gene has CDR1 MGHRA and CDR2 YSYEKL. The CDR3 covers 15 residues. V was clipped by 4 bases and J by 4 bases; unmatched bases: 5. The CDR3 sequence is CASSPRTGGGYGYTF. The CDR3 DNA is TGCGCCAGCAGCCCTCGGACAGGGGGCGGCTATGGCTACACCTTC.

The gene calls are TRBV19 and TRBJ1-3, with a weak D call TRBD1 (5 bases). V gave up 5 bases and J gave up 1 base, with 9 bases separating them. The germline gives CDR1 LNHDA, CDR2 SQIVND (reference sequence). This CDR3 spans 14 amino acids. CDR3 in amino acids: CASSSGISGNTIYF. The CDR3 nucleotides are TGTGCCAGTAGTTCAGGGATTTCTGGAAACACCATATATTTT.

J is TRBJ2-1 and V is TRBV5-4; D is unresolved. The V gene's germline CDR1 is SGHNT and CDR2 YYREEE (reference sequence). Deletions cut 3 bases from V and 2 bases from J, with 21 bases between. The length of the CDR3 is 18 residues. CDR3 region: CASSSEDLRYGAYNEQFF. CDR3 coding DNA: TGTGCCAGCAGCTCAGAGGACCTACGGTACGGTGCCTACAATGAGCAGTTCTTC.

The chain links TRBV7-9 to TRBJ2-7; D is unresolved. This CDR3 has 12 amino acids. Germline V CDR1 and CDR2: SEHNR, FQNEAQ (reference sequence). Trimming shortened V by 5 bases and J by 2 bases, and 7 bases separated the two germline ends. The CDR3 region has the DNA TGTGCCAGCAGCACCAATACCTACGAGCAGTACTTC. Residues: CASSTNTYEQYF. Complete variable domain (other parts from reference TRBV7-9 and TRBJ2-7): DTGVSQNPRHKITKRGQNVTFRCDPISEHNRLYWYRQTLGQGPEFLTYFQNEAQLEKSRLLSDRFSAERPKGSFSTLEIQRTEQGDSAMYLCASSTNTYEQYFGPGTRLTVT.

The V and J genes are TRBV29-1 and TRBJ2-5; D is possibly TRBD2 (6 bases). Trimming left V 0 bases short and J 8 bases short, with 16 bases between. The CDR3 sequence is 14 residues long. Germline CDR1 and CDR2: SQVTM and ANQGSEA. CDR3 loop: CSVEDRGGWQTQYF. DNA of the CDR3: TGCAGCGTTGAAGATCGGGGAGGCTGGCAAACCCAGTACTTC.

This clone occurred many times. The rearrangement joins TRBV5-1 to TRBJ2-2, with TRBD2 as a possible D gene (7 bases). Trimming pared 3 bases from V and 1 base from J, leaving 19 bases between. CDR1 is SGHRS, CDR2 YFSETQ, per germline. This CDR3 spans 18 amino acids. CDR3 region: CASSSRGLQNLNTGELFF. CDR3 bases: TGCGCCAGCAGCTCCAGGGGACTACAGAACTTGAACACCGGGGAGCTGTTTTTT.

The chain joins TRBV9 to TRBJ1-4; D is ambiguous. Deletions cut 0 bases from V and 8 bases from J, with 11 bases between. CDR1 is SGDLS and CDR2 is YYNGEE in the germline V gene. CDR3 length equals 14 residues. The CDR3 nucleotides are TGTGCCAGCAGCGTAGTCCCAGGAGAGGAAAAACTGTTTTTT. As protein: CASSVVPGEEKLFF.

CDR3 sequence: CASSLTGPVPQHF. The CDR3, as DNA: TGTGCCAGCAGTTTAACAGGTCCGGTGCCCCAGCATTTT. The chain links TRBV28 to TRBJ1-5, with a possible D match to TRBD1 (5 bases). Germline assignment: CDR1 MDHEN and CDR2 SYDVKM. The CDR3 sequence is 13 residues long. Trimming took off 2 bases at V and 9 bases at J, with 11 bases between the two ends.

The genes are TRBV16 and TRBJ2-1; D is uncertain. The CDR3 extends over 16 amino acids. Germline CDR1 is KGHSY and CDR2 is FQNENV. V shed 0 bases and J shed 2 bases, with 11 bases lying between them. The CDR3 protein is CASSQSEDGPYNEQFF. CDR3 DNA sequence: TGTGCCAGCAGCCAATCCGAGGACGGGCCCTACAATGAGCAGTTCTTC.

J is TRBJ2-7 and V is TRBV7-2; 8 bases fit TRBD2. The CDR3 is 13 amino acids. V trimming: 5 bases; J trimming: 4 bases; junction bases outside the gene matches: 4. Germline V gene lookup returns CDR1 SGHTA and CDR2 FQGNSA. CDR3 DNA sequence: TGTGCCAGCAGCAACGGGGGGGCGTACGAGCAGTACTTC. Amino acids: CASSNGGAYEQYF.

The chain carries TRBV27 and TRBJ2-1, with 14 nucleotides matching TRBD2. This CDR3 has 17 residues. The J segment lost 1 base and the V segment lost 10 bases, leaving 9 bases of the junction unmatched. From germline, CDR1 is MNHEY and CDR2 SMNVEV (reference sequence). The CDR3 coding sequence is TGTGCCACCACCCCCGGGACTAGCGGGAGATCCTACAATGAGCAGTTCTTC. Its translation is CATTPGTSGRSYNEQFF.

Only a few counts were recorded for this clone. The DNA for the CDR3 is TGTGCCAGCAGTTACCACAGGGATAACTATGGCTACACCTTC. It translates to CASSYHRDNYGYTF. The chain links TRBV6-6 to TRBJ1-2, with D possibly TRBD1 on 6 matching bases. Germline CDR1 MNHNY, CDR2 SVGAGI (reference sequence). The CDR3 covers 14 residues. Trimming took off 2 bases at V and 1 base at J, with 8 bases between the two ends.

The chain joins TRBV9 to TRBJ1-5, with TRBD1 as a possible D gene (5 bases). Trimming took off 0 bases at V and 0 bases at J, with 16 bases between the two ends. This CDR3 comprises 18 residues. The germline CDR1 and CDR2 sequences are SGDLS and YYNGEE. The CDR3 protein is CASSVGGTNYYSNQPQHF. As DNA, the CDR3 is TGTGCCAGCAGCGTAGGCGGGACTAACTACTATAGCAATCAGCCCCAGCATTTT.

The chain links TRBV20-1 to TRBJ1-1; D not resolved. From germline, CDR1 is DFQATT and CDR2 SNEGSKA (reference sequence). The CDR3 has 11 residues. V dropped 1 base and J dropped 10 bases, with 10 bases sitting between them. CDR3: CSARAGPGAFF. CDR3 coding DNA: TGCAGTGCTAGAGCCGGCCCCGGAGCTTTCTTT.

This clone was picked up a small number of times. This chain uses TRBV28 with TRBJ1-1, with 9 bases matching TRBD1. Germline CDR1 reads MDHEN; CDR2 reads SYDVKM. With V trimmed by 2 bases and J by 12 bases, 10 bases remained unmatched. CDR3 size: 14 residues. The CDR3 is CASSLPGTGLFSFF. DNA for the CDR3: TGTGCCAGCAGTTTACCCGGGACAGGGTTGTTTTCTTTCTTT.

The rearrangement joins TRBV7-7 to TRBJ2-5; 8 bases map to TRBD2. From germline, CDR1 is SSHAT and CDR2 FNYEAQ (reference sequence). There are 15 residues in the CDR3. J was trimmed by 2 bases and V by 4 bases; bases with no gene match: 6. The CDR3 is CASSSYTGGQETQYF. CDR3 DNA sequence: TGTGCCAGCAGCTCGTATACGGGGGGGCAAGAGACCCAGTACTTC.

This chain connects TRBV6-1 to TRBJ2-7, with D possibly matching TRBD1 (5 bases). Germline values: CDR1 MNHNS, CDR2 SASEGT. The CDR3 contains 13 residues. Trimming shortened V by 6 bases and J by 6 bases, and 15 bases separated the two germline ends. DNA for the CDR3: TGTGCCAGCAGCACCAACGACAGATCCGAGCAGTACTTC. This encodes CASSTNDRSEQYF.

This CDR3 reads CASKRRREAHEQYF. The CDR3 DNA sequence: TGTGCCAGCAAACGCCGTAGGGAGGCCCACGAGCAGTACTTC. The V gene is TRBV7-2, the J gene TRBJ2-7; TRBD2 might be the D (6 bases). The CDR3 sequence is 14 residues long. V was clipped by 7 bases and J by 5 bases, with 18 bases between them. Germline loops: CDR1 SGHTA, CDR2 FQGNSA.

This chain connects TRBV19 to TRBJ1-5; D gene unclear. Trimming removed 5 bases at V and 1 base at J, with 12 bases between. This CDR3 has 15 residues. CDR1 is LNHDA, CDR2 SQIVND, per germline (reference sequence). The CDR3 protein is CASSVLLGSNQPQHF. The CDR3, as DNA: TGTGCCAGTAGTGTGTTGTTAGGAAGCAATCAGCCCCAGCATTTT.

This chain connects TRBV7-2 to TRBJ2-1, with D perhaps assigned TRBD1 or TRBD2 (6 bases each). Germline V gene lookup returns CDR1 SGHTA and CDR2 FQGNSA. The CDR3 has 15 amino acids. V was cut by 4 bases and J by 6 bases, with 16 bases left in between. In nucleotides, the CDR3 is TGTGCCAGCAGCTCGGTGGGGGGCAATTTCAATGAGCAGTTCTTC. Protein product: CASSSVGGNFNEQFF.

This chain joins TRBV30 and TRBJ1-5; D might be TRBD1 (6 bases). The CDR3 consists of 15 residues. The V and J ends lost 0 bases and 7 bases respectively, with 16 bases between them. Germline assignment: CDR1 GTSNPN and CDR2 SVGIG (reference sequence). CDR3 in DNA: TGTGCCTGGAGTGTGGGGATAGGGGGATGGCAGCCCCAGCATTTT. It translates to CAWSVGIGGWQPQHF.

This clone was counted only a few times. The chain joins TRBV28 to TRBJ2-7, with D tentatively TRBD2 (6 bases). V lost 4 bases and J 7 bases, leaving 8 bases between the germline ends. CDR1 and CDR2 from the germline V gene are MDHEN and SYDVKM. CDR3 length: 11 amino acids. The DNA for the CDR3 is TGTGCCAGCAGTTCTGGGAGGGAGCAGTACTTC. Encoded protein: CASSSGREQYF.